This T cell receptor (beta chain) was recorded in a study of graft-versus-host responses after intestinal transplantation. Study summary: Those transplanted obtained multivisceral, liver-intestinal, or isolated intestinal grafts.

This clone is medium-sized. Both intraepithelial and lamina propria lymphocytes were released by processing graft tissue. This CDR3 contains 17 residues. The V gene's germline CDR1 is SEHNR and CDR2 FQNEAQ (reference sequence). V gave up 9 bases and J gave up 5 bases, with 23 bases separating them. TCRdb's copy holds only in-frame clones and misses some; the assay was immunoSEQ multiplex PCR. The data show about 7,400 clones, with 55% to 70% seen just once and 20% held by the top ten. The sequence derives from a human patient who received an intestinal transplant, so some T cells may come from the graft donor. The rearrangement uses TRBV7-9 and TRBJ1-6; D not certain. The input for sequencing was ileum tissue, taken roughly eight months after intestinal transplantation. The CDR3 DNA reads as TGTGCCAGTTACGCAGCCGACTCCGGCGGTAATAATTCACCCCTCCACTTT. Encoded protein: CASYAADSGGNNSPLHF.